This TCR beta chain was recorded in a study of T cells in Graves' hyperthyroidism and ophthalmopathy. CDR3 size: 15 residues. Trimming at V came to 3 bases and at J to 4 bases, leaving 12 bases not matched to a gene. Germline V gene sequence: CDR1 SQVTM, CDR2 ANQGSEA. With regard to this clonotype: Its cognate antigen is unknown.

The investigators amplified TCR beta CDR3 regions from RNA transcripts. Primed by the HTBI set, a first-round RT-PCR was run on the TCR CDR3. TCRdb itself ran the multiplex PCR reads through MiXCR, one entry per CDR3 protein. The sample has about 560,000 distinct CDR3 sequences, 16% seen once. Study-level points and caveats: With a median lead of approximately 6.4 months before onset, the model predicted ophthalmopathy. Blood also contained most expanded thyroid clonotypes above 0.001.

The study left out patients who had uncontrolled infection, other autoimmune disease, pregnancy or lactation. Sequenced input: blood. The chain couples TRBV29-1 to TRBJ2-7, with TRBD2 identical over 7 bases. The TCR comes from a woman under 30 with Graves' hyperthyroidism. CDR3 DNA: TGCAGCGTTGAGCTCCCCGGGACTAACCTATACGAGCAGTACTTC. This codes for CSVELPGTNLYEQYF.